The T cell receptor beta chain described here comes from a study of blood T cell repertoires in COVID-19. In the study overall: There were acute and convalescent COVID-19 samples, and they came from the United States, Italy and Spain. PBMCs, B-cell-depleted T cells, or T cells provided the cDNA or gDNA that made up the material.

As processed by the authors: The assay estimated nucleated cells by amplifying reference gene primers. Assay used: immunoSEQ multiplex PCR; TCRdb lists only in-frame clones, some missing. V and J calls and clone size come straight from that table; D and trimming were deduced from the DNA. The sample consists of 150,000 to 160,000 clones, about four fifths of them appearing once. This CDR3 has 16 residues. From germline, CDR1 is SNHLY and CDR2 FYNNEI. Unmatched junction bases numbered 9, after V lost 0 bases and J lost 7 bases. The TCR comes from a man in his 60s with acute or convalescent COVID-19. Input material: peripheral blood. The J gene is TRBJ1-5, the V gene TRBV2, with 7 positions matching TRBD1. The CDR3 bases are TGTGCCAGCAGTGAAGCGCGGAACAGGGGTAGGCAGCCCCAGCATTTT. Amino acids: CASSEARNRGRQPQHF.